This TCR beta chain was sequenced in a study of blood T cell repertoires in COVID-19. TCRdb keeps only in-frame clones here, not all; method: immunoSEQ multiplex PCR. The table has roughly 260,000 clones, 65% to 90% seen once; the top ten hold about 5.3%. The CDR3 is 16 residues long. V trimming: 0 bases; J trimming: 0 bases; junction bases outside the gene matches: 3. Germline values: CDR1 SGDLS, CDR2 YYNGEE. This clone appeared many times. This CDR3 is also generated by other DNA sequences in the sample. This receptor was obtained from a woman of 80 years or more with active or convalescent COVID-19. This chain joins TRBV9 and TRBJ2-5; 9 bases map to TRBD2. Specimen: peripheral blood. The CDR3 sequence: CASSVAAGGHQETQYF. The CDR3 coding sequence is TGTGCCAGCAGCGTAGCAGCGGGGGGCCACCAAGAGACCCAGTACTTC. Complete variable domain (other parts from reference TRBV9 and TRBJ2-5): DSGVTQTPKHLITATGQRVTLRCSPRSGDLSVYWYQQSLDQGLQFLIQYYNGEERAKGNILERFSAQQFPDLHSELNLSSLELGDSALYFCASSVAAGGHQETQYFGPGTRLLVL.